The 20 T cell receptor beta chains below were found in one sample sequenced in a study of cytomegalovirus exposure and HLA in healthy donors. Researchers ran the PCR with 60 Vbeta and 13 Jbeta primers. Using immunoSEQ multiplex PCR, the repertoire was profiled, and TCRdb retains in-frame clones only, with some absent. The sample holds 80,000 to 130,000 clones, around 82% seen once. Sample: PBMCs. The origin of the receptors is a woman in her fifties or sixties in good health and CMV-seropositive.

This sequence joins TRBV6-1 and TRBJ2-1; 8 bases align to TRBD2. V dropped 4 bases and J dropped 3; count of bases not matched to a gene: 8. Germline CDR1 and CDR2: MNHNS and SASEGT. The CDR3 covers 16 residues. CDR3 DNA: TGTGCCAGCAGTGCCACCGTGCGGGGGGACTACAATGAGCAGTTCTTC. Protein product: CASSATVRGDYNEQFF.

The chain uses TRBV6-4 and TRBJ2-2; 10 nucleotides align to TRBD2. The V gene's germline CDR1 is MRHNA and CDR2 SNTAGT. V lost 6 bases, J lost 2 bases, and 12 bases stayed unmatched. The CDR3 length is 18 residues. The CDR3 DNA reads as TGTGCCAGCAGCGAAACCGGGACTAGCGCAGTAAACACCGGGGAGCTGTTTTTT. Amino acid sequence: CASSETGTSAVNTGELFF.

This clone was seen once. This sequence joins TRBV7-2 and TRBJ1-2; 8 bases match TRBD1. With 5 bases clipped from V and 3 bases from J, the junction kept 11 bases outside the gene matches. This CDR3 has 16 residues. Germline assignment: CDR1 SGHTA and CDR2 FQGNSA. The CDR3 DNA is TGTGCCAGCAGCAAAGGACAGGGCGGACTTTACTATGGCTACACCTTC. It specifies CASSKGQGGLYYGYTF. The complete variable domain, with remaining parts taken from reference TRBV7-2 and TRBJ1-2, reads GAGVSQSPSNKVTEKGKDVELRCDPISGHTALYWYRQSLGQGLEFLIYFQGNSAPDKSGLPSDRFSAERTGGSVSTLTIQRTQQEDSAVYLCASSKGQGGLYYGYTFGSGTRLTVV.

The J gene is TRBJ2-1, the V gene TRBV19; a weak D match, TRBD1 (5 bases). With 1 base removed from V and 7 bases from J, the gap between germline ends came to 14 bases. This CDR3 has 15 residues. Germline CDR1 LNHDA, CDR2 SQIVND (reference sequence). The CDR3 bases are TGTGCCAGTAGTATAGGGCAACAGAAGGGGAATGAGCAGTTCTTC. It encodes CASSIGQQKGNEQFF.

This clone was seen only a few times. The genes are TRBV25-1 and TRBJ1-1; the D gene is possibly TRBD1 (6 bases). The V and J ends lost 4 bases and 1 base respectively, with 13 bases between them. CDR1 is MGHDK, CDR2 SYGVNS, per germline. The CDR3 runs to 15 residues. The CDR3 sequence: CASSALGTQNTEAFF. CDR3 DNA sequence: TGTGCCAGCAGTGCCCTAGGGACACAGAACACTGAAGCTTTCTTT.

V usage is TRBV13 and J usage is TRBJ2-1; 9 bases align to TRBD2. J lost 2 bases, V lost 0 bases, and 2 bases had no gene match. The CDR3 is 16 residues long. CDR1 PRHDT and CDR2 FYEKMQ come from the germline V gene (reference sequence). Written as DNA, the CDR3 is TGTGCCAGCAGCTTAGGGGCGGGAGGGACCTACAATGAGCAGTTCTTC. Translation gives CASSLGAGGTYNEQFF.

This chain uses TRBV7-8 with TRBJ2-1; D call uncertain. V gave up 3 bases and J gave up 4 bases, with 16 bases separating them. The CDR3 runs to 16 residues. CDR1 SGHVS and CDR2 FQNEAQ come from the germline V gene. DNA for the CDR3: TGTGCCAGCAGCTTCCATCCCATGAGGCTTTACAATGAGCAGTTCTTC. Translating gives CASSFHPMRLYNEQFF.

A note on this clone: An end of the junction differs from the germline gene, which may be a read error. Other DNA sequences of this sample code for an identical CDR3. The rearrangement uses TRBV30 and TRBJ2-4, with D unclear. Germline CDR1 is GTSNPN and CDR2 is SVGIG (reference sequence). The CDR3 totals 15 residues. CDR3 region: CAWSVLSAAKNIQYF. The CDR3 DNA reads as TGTGCTTGGAGTGTATTAAGCGCAGCCAAAAACATTCAGTACTTC.

The CDR3 bases are TGTGCCAGCAGCAACAATAACTACGAGCAGTACTTC. Protein sequence: CASSNNNYEQYF. The chain couples TRBV7-9 to TRBJ2-7; unclear D gene. Deletions cut 5 bases from V and 3 bases from J, with 8 bases between. Germline-derived CDR1 and CDR2 are SEHNR and FQNEAQ (reference sequence). The length of the CDR3 is 12 residues.

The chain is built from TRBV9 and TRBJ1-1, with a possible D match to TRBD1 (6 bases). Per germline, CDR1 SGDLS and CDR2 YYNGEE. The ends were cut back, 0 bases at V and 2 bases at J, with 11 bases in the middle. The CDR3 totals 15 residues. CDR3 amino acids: CASSVGGGTNTEAFF. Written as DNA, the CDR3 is TGTGCCAGCAGCGTAGGGGGAGGGACAAACACTGAAGCTTTCTTT.

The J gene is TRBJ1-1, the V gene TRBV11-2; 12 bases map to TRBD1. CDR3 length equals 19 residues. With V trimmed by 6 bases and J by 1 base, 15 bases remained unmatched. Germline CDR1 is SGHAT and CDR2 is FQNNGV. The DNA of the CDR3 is TGTGCCAGCAGTTTTAGGTCACCGGGACAGGGGGCTAGGAACACTGAAGCTTTCTTT. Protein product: CASSFRSPGQGARNTEAFF.

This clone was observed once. The CDR3 region has the DNA TGTGCCACAGGGGAACTAGCGGGGTTCGAGCAGTACTTC. It specifies CATGELAGFEQYF. The gene calls are TRBV7-9 and TRBJ2-7, with TRBD2 identical over 10 bases. Germline values: CDR1 SEHNR, CDR2 FQNEAQ (reference sequence). After removal of 10 bases from V and 6 bases from J, the junction contained 9 bases not matched to a gene. CDR3 length: 13 amino acids.

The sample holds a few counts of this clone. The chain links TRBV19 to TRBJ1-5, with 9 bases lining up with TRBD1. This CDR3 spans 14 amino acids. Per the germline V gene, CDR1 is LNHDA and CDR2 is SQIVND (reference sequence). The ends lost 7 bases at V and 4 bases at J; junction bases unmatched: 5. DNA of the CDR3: TGTGCCAGTATTGCCGGACAGGGGAATCAGCCCCAGCATTTT. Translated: CASIAGQGNQPQHF.

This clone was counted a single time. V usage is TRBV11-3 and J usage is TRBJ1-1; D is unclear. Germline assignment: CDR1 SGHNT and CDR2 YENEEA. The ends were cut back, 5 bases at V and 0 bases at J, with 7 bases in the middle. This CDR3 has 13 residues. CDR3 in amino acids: CASSSRMNTEAFF. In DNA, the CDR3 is TGTGCCAGCAGCAGTAGAATGAACACTGAAGCTTTCTTT.

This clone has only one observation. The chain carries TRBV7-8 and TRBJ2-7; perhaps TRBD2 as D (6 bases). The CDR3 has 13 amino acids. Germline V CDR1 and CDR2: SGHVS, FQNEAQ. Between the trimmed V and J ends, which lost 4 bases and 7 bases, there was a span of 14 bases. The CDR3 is CASSWGLPLEQYF. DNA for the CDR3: TGTGCCAGCAGCTGGGGACTTCCCTTGGAGCAGTACTTC.

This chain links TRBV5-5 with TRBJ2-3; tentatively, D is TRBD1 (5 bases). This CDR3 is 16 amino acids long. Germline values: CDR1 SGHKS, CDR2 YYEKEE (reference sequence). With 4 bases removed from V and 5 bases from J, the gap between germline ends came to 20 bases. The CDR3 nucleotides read TGTGCCAGCAGCCGAAGCTATAATTCAAGGGGAGATACGCAGTATTTT. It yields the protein CASSRSYNSRGDTQYF.

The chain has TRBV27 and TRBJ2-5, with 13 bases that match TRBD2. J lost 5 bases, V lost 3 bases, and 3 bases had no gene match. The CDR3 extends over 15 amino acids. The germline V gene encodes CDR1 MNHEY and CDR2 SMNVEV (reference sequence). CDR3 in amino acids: CASSLTSGRFETQYF. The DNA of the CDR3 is TGTGCCAGCAGTTTGACTAGCGGGAGGTTCGAGACCCAGTACTTC.

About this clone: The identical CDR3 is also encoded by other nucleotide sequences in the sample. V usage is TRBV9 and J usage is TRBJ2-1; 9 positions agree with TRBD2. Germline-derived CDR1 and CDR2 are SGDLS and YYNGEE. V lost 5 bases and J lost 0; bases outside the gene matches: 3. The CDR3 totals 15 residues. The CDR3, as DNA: TGTGCCAGCAGTCCTAGCGGGGCCTCCTACAATGAGCAGTTCTTC. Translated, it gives CASSPSGASYNEQFF.

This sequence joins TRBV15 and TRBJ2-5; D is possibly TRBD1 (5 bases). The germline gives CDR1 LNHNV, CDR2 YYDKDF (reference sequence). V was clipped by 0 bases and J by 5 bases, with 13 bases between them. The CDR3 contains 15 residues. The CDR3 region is CATSRDRAGSETQYF. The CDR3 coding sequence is TGTGCCACCAGCAGAGACAGGGCCGGGTCGGAGACCCAGTACTTC. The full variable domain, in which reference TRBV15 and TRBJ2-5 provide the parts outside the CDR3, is DAMVIQNPRYQVTQFGKPVTLSCSQTLNHNVMYWYQQKSSQAPKLLFHYYDKDFNNEADTPDNFQSRRPNTSFCFLDIRSPGLGDTAMYLCATSRDRAGSETQYFGPGTRLLVL.

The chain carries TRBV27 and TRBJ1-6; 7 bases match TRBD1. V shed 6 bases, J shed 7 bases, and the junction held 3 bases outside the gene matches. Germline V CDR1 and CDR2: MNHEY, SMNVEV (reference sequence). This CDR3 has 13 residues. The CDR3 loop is CASSDRVNSPLHF. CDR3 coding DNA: TGTGCCAGCAGCGACAGGGTCAATTCACCCCTCCACTTT.